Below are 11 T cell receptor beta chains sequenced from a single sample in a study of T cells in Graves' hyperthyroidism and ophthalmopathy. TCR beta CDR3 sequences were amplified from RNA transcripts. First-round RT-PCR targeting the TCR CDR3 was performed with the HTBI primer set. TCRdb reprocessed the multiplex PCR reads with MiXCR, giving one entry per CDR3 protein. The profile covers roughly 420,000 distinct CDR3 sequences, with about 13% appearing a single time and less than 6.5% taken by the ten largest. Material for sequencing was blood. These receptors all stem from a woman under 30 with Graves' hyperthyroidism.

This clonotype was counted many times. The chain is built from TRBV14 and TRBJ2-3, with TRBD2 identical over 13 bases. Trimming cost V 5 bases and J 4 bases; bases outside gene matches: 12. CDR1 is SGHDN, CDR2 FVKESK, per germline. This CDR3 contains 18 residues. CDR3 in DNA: TGTGCCAGCAGCACCGGGACTAGCGGGAAATTGAACGCAGATACGCAGTATTTT. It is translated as CASSTGTSGKLNADTQYF.

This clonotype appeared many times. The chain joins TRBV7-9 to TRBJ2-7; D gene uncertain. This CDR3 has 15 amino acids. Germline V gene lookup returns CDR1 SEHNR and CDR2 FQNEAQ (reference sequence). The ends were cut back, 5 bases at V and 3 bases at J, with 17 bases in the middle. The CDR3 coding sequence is TGTGCCAGCAGCCAAAATTCACTGGAGAGCTACGAGCAGTACTTC. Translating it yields CASSQNSLESYEQYF.

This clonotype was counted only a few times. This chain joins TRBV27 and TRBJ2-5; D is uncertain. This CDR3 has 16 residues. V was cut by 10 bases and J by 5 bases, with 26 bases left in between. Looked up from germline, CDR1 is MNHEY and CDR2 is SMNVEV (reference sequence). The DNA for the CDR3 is TGTGCCAACAGCCGCCACCCCCCTGAGCCCGGGGAGACCCAGTACTTC. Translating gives CANSRHPPEPGETQYF.

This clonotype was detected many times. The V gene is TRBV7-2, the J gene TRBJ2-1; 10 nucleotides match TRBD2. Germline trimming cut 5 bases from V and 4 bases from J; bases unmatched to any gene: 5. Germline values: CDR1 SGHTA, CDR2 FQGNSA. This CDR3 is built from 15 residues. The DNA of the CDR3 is TGTGCCAGCAGCGCCAGCGGGAGGGAATACAATGAGCAGTTCTTC. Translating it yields CASSASGREYNEQFF.

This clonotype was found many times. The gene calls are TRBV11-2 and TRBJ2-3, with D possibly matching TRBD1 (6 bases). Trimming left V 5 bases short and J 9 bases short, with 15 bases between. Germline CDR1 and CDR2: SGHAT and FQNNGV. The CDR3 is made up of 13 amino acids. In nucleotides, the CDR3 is TGTGCCAGCAGCCCCGGCGGACAGAACACGCAGTATTTT. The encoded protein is CASSPGGQNTQYF.

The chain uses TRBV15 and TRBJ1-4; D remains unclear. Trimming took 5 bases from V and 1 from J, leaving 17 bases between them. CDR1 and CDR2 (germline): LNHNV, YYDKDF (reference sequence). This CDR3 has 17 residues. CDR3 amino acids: CATSFSRPSRTNEKLFF. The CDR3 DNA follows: TGTGCCACCAGCTTTAGCAGGCCATCTAGAACTAATGAAAAACTGTTTTTT.

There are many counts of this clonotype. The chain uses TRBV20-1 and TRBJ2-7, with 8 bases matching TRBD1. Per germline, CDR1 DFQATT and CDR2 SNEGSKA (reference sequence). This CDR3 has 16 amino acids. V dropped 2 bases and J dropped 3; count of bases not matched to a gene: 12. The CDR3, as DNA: TGCAGTGCTAGACCCGTGACAGGGGATTCGGTCTACGAGCAGTACTTC. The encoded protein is CSARPVTGDSVYEQYF.

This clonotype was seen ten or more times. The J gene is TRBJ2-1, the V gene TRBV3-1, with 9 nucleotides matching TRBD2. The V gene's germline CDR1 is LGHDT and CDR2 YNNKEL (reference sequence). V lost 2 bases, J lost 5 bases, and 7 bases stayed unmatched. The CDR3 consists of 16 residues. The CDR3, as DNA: TGTGCCAGCAGCCAATATTTGCGGGAGGGAGACAATGAGCAGTTCTTC. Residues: CASSQYLREGDNEQFF.

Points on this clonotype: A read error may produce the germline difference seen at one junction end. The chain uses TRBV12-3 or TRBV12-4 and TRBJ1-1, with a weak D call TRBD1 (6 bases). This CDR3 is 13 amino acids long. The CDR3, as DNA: TGTGCCAGCAGCCGGACAGCGAACACTGAAGCTTCCTTT. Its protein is CASSRTANTEASF.

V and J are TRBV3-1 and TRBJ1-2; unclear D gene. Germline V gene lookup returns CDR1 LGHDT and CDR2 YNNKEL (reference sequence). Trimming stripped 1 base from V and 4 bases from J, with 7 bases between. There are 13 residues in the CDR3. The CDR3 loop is CASSQGSIYGYTF. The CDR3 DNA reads TGTGCCAGCAGCCAAGGTTCTATCTATGGCTACACCTTC.

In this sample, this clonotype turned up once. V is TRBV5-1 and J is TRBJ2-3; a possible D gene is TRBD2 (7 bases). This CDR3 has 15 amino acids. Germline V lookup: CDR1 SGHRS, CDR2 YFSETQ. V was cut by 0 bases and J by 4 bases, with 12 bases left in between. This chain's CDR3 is CASSLVGGGADTQYF. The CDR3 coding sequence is TGCGCCAGCAGCTTGGTAGGGGGGGGCGCAGATACGCAGTATTTT.